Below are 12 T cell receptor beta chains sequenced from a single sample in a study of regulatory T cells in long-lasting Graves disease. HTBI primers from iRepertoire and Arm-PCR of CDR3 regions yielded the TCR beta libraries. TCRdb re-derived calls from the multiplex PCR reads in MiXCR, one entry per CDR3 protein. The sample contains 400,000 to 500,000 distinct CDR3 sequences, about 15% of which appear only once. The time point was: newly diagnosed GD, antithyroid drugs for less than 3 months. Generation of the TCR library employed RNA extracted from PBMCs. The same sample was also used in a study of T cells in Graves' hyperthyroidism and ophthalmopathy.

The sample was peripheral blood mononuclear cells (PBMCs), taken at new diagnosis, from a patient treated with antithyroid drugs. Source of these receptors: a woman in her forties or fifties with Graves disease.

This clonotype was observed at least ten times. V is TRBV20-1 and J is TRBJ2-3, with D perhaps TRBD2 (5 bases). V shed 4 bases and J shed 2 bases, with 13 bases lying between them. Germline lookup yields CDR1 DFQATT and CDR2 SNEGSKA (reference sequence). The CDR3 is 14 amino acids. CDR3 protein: CSANAGLATDTQYF. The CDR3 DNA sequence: TGCAGTGCTAACGCCGGGCTAGCCACAGATACGCAGTATTTT.

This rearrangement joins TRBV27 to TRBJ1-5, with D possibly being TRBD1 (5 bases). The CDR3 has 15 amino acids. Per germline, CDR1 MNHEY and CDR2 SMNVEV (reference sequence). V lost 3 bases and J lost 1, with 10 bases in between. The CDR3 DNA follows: TGTGCCAGCAGTTTTACTGGGGACAGCAATCAGCCCCAGCATTTT. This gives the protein CASSFTGDSNQPQHF.

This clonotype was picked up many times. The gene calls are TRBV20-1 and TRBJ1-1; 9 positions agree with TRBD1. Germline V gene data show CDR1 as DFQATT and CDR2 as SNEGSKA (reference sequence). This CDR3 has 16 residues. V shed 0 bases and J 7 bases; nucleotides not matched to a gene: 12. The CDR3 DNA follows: TGCAGTGCTAGAGATTATTTACGGGACAGGGTTTATGAAGCTTTCTTT. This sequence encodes CSARDYLRDRVYEAFF.

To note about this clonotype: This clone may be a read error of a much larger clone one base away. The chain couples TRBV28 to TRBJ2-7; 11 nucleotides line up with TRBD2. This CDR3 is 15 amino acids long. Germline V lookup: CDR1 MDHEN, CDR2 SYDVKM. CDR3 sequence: CASSRAGLAVYGQYF. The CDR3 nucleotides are TGTGCCAGCAGTAGGGCGGGACTAGCGGTCTACGGGCAGTACTTC.

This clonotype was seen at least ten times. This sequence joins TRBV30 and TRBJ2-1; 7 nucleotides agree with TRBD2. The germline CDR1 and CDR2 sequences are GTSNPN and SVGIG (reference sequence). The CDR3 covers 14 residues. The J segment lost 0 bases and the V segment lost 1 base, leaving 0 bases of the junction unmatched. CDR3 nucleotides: TGTGCCTGGAGTGCTAGCGGCTCCTACAATGAGCAGTTCTTC. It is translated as CAWSASGSYNEQFF.

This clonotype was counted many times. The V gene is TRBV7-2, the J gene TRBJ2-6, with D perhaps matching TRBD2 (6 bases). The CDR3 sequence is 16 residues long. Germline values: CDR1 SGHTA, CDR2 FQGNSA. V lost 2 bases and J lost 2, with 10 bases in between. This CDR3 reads CASSLWASAGANVLTF. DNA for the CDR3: TGTGCCAGCAGCTTATGGGCTAGCGCTGGGGCCAACGTCCTGACTTTC.

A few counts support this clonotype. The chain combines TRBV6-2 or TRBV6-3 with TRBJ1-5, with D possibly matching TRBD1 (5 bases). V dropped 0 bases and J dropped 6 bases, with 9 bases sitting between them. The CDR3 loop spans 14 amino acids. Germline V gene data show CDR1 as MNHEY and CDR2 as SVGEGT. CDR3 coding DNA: TGTGCCAGCAGTTACTCCGTTCAGGGTCAGCCCCAGCATTTT. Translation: CASSYSVQGQPQHF.

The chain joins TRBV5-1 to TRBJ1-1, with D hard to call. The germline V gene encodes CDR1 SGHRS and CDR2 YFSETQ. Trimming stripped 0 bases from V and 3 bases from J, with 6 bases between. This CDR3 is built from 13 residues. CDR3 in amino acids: CASSLGAYTEAFF. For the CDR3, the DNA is TGCGCCAGCAGCTTGGGGGCTTACACTGAAGCTTTCTTT.

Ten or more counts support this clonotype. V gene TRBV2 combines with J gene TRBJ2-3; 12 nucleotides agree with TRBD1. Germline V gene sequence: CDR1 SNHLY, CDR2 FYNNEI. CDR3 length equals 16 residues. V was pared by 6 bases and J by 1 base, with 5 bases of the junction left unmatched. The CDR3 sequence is CASSPGTGGGTDTQYF. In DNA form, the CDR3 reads TGTGCCAGCAGCCCCGGGACAGGGGGCGGCACAGATACGCAGTATTTT.

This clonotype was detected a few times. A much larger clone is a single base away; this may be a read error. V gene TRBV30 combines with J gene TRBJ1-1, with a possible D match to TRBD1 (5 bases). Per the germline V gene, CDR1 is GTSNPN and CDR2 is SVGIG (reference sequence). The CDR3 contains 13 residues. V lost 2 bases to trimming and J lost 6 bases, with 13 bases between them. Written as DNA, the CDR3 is TGTGCCTGGAGTACTCAGGGAGGCGCTGAAGCTTTCTTT. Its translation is CAWSTQGGAEAFF. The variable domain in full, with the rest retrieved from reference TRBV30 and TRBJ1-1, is SQTIHQWPATLVQPVGSPLSLECTVEGTSNPNLYWYRQAAGRGLQLLFYSVGIGQISSEVPQNLSASRPQDRQFILSSKKLLLSDSGFYLCAWSTQGGAEAFFGQGTRLTVV.

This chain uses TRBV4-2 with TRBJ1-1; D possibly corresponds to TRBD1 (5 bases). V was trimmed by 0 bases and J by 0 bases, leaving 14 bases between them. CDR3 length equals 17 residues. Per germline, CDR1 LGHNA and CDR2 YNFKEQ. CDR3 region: CASSQEVGGNMNTEAFF. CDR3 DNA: TGTGCCAGCAGCCAAGAAGTGGGGGGGAACATGAACACTGAAGCTTTCTTT.

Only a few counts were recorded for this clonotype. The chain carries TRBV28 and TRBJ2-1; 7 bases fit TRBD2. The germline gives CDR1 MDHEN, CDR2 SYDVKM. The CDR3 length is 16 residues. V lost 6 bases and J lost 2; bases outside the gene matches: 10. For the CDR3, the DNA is TGTGCCAGCAGCTCCGCGGGGGTGGGAACCTACAATGAGCAGTTCTTC. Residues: CASSSAGVGTYNEQFF.